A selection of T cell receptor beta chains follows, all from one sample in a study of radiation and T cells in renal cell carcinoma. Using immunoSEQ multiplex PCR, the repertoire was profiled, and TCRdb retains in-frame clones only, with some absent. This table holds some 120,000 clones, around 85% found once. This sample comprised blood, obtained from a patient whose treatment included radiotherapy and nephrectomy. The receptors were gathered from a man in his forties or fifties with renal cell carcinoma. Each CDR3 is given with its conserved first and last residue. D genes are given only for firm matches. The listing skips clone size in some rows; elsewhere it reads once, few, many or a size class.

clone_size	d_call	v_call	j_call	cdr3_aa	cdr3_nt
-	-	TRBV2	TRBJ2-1	CASTPGGGAYNEQFF	TGTGCCAGCACCCCCGGTGGAGGGGCGTACAATGAGCAGTTCTTC
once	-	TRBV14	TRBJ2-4	CASGDLTDSIQYF	TGTGCCAGCGGGGACTTGACGGATAGCATTCAGTACTTC
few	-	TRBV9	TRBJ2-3	CASSVRPSTDTQYF	TGTGCCAGCAGCGTCAGACCTAGCACAGATACGCAGTATTTT
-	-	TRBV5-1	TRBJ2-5	CASSLASNQETQYF	TGCGCCAGCAGCTTGGCGTCTAACCAAGAGACCCAGTACTTC
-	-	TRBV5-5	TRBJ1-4	CASSLQPATNEKLFF	TGTGCCAGCAGCTTACAGCCAGCAACTAATGAAAAACTGTTTTTT
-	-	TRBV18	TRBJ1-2	CASSPNLGGHGYTF	TGTGCCAGCTCACCAAACCTGGGGGGGCATGGCTACACCTTC
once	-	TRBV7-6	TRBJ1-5	CASSPMMGAAYLSNQPQHF	TGTGCCAGCAGCCCTATGATGGGGGCAGCATACCTTAGCAATCAGCCCCAGCATTTT
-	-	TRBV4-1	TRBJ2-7	CASSQELGASSSEQYF	TGCGCCAGCAGCCAAGAATTGGGGGCTTCCTCGTCGGAGCAGTACTTC
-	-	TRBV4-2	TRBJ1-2	CASSQVEKKINGYTF	TGTGCCAGCAGCCAAGTAGAAAAGAAGATCAATGGCTACACCTTC
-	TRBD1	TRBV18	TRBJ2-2	CASSPGQGPGELFF	TGTGCCAGCTCACCGGGACAGGGGCCCGGGGAGCTGTTTTTT
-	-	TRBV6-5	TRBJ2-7	CASSHPSKHEQYF	TGTGCCAGCAGCCACCCATCCAAACACGAGCAGTACTTC
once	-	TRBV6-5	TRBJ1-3	CASSYRFQSGNTIYF	TGTGCCAGCAGTTACAGGTTTCAGTCTGGAAACACCATATATTTT
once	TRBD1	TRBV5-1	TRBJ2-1	CASRSTGGILQFF	TGCGCCAGCAGATCGACAGGGGGAATTCTTCAGTTCTTC
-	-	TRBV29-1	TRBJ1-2	CSAQVNYGYTF	TGCAGCGCACAGGTTAACTATGGCTACACCTTC
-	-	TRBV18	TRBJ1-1	CASSGDYGEAFF	TGTGCCAGCTCAGGGGATTATGGTGAAGCTTTCTTT
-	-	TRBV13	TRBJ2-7	CASSPRTASYEQYF	TGTGCCAGCAGCCCCAGGACAGCCTCCTACGAGCAGTACTTC
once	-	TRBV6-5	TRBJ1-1	CASSSEYTEAFF	TGTGCCAGCAGTTCAGAATACACTGAAGCTTTCTTT
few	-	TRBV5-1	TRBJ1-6	CASSLGTQGYSPLHF	TGCGCCAGCAGCTTGGGTACGCAGGGTTATTCACCCCTCCACTTT
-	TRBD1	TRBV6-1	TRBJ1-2	CASSEGRGQYYGYTF	TGTGCCAGCAGTGAAGGGAGGGGACAGTACTATGGCTACACCTTC
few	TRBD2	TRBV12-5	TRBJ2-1	CASGFNPGLAGVNEQFF	TGTGCTAGTGGTTTCAACCCGGGACTAGCGGGAGTCAATGAGCAGTTCTTC
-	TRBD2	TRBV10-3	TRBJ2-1	CAIRAGGPYNEQFF	TGTGCCATCAGGGCGGGAGGGCCCTACAATGAGCAGTTCTTC
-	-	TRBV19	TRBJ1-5	CASSIREGPGNQPQHF	TGTGCCAGTAGTATTAGGGAGGGGCCGGGGAATCAGCCCCAGCATTTT
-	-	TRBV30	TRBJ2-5	CACHARAGSQETQYF	TGTGCCTGCCACGCAAGGGCAGGGAGCCAAGAGACCCAGTACTTC
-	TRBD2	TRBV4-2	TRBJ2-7	CASSQGLAEPHEQYF	TGTGCCAGCAGCCAGGGACTAGCGGAACCCCACGAGCAGTACTTC
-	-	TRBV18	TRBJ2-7	CASSPPGGAPYEQYF	TGTGCCAGCTCACCACCTGGTGGGGCACCCTACGAGCAGTACTTC
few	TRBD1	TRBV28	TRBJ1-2	CASRPGQGYGYTF	TGTGCCAGCAGACCGGGACAGGGCTATGGCTACACCTTC
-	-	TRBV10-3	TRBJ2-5	CAISEMASAPSRETQYF	TGTGCCATCAGTGAGATGGCTAGCGCTCCTTCGCGGGAGACCCAGTACTTC
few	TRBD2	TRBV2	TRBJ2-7	CASRGSGGPYEQYF	TGTGCCAGCAGGGGAAGCGGGGGGCCTTACGAGCAGTACTTC
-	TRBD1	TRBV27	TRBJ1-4	CASSLSVGQGGEKLFF	TGTGCCAGCAGTTTATCGGTGGGACAGGGAGGTGAAAAACTGTTTTTT
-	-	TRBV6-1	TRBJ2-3	CASSVDSLTDTQYF	TGTGCCAGCAGTGTGGACAGTCTCACAGATACGCAGTATTTT
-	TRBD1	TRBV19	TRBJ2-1	CASSIPSRGNEQFF	TGTGCCAGTAGTATACCCAGCAGGGGGAATGAGCAGTTCTTC
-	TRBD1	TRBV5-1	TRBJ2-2	CASSLIGTGATGELFF	TGCGCCAGCAGCTTGATTGGGACAGGAGCCACCGGGGAGCTGTTTTTT
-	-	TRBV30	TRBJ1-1	CAWRRQGNTEAFF	TGTGCCTGGAGAAGGCAGGGGAACACTGAAGCTTTCTTT
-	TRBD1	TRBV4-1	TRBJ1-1	CASSPAGQGYTEAFF	TGCGCCAGCAGCCCCGCCGGACAGGGCTACACTGAAGCTTTCTTT
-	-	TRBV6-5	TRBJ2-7	CASTPVQGSYEQYF	TGTGCCAGCACTCCCGTCCAGGGCTCCTACGAGCAGTACTTC
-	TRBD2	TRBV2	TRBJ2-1	CASSSTSGGSYNEQFF	TGTGCCAGCAGTTCAACTAGCGGGGGCTCTTACAATGAGCAGTTCTTC
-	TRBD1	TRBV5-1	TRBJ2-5	CASSRTGGVQETQYF	TGCGCCAGCAGCCGGACAGGGGGGGTACAAGAGACCCAGTACTTC
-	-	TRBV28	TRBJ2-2	CASQTPGTGELFF	TGTGCCAGCCAAACCCCGGGCACCGGGGAGCTGTTTTTT
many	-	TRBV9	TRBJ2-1	CASSAEYNEQFF	TGTGCCAGCAGCGCCGAATACAATGAGCAGTTCTTC